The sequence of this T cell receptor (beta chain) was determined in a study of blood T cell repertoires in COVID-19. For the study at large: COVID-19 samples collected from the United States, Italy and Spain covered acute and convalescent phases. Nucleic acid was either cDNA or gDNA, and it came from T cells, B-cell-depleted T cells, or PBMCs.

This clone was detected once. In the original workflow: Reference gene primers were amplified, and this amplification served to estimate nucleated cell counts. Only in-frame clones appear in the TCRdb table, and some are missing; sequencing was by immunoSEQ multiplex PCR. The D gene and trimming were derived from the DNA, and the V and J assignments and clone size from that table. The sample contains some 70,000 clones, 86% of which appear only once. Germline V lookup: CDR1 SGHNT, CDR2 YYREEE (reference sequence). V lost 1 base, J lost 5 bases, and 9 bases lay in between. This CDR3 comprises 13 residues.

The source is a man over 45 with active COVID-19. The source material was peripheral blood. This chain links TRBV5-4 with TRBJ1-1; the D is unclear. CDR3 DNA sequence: TGTGCCAGCAGCTTGATGGGAGGGACTGAAGCTTTCTTT. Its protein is CASSLMGGTEAFF.